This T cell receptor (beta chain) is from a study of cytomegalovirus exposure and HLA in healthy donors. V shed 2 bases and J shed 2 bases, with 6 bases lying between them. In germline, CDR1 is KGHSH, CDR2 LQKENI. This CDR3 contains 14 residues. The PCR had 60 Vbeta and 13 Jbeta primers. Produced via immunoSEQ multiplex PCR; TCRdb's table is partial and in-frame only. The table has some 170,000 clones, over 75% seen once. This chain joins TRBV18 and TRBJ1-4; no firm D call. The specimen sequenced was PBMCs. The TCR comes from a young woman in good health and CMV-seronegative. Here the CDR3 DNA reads TGTGCCAGCTCACCATCCAATACTAATGAAAAACTGTTTTTT. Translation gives CASSPSNTNEKLFF.